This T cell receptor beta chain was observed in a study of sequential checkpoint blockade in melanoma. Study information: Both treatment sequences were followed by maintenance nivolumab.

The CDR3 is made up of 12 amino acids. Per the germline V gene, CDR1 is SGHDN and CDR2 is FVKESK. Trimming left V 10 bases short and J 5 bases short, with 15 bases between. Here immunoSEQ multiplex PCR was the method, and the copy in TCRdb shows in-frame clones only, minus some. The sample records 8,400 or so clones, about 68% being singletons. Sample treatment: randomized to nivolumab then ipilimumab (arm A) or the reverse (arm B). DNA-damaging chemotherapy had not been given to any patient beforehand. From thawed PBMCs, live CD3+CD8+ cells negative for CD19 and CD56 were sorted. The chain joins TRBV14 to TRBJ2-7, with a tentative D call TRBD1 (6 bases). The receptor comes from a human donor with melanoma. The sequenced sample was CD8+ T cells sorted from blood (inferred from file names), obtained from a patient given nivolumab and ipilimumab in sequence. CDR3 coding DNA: TGTGCCACCTCCGGGACATCGCACGAGCAGTACTTC. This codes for CATSGTSHEQYF.